The 3 T cell receptor beta chains presented below share a single source sample, sequenced in a study of T cells in localized non-small cell lung cancer. TCRdb's table, derived via immunoSEQ multiplex PCR, lists solely in-frame clones and lacks some. The sample lists about 74,000 clones; approximately 84% were seen once. The specimen comprised peripheral blood, sampled before any cancer treatment. The source of these receptors is a female donor at least 60 years old with stage I lung adenocarcinoma.

Here the CDR3 DNA reads TGTGCCAGCAGTTATTACTATGGCTACACCTTC. Translated: CASSYYYGYTF. The rearrangement joins TRBV6-6 to TRBJ1-2; D uncertain. The CDR3 contains 11 residues. Germline V gene data show CDR1 as MNHNY and CDR2 as SVGAGI (reference sequence). V lost 3 bases and J lost 3, with 2 bases in between.

CDR3 sequence reads: CASSLGAGSYSNQPQHF. As DNA, the CDR3 is TGTGCCAGCAGCTTGGGGGCGGGAAGCTATAGCAATCAGCCCCAGCATTTT. The rearrangement links TRBV5-8 to TRBJ1-5; D is unresolved. The length of the CDR3 is 17 residues. Germline V gene lookup returns CDR1 SGHTS and CDR2 YDEGEE. V dropped 0 bases and J dropped 0 bases, with 13 bases sitting between them.

This clone appeared a single time. The chain is built from TRBV28 and TRBJ2-2, with TRBD2 as a possible D gene (6 bases). Germline CDR1 and CDR2: MDHEN and SYDVKM. The length of the CDR3 is 15 residues. The V end lost 6 bases, the J end lost 8 bases, and 19 bases lay between the germline ends. Here the CDR3 DNA reads TGTGCCAGCAGCGATTCGGGACTGGGCATAGGGGAGCTGTTTTTT. Its translation is CASSDSGLGIGELFF.